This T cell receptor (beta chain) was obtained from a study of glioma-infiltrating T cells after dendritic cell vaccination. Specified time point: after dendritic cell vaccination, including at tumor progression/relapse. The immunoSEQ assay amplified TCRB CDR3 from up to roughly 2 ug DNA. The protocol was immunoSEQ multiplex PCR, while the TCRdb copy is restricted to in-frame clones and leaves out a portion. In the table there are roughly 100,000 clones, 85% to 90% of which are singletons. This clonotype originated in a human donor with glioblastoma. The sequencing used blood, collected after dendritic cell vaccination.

The CDR3 spells CASKSGNTDTQYF. CDR3 in DNA: TGTGCCAGCAAAAGCGGGAATACAGATACGCAGTATTTT. The gene calls are TRBV14 and TRBJ2-3; 7 nucleotides align to TRBD2. Germline CDR1 SGHDN, CDR2 FVKESK. This CDR3 is built from 13 residues. The J segment lost 3 bases and the V segment lost 7 bases, leaving 4 bases of the junction unmatched.